These T cell receptor beta chains were read from a single sample in a study of cytomegalovirus exposure and HLA in healthy donors. Produced via immunoSEQ multiplex PCR; TCRdb's table is partial and in-frame only. This sample yields approximately 170,000 clones, of which less than 85% are seen a single time; around 1.5% belongs to the top ten. Sample: PBMCs. The receptors originated from a male donor in good health and CMV-seronegative. The CDR3 runs from the conserved cysteine through the conserved F or W. The D gene is left open where the match is weak. The size field is filled for only some rows; it gives once, few, many or a size class.

length | J | D | size | V | DNA | CDR3
12 | TRBJ2-1 | . | . | TRBV18 | TGTGCCAGCTCACCCACCTACAATGAGCAGTTCTTC | CASSPTYNEQFF
14 | TRBJ2-3 | . | . | TRBV11-2 | TGTGCCAGCAGCTTGGCCCGTGCCACAGATACGCAGTATTTT | CASSLARATDTQYF
13 | TRBJ2-7 | . | . | TRBV11-2 | TGTGCCAGCAGCTTCGTCAGGGACTACGAGCAGTACTTC | CASSFVRDYEQYF
13 | TRBJ2-7 | . | . | TRBV2 | TGTGCCAGCAGTGATGGGAGTTCCTACGAGCAGTACTTC | CASSDGSSYEQYF
13 | TRBJ2-5 | . | . | TRBV19 | TGTGCCAGTAGTATTGCCCGGGAGGAGACCCAGTACTTC | CASSIAREETQYF
13 | TRBJ2-7 | . | . | TRBV4-1 | TGCCCCAGCAGCCCCGCCGAGTTCTACGAGCAGTACTTC | CPSSPAEFYEQYF
15 | TRBJ1-5 | . | . | TRBV4-2 | TGTGCCAGCAGCCAAGATGGCCAGGGAAATCAGCCCCAGCATTTT | CASSQDGQGNQPQHF
15 | TRBJ2-1 | TRBD2 | . | TRBV4-2 | TGTGCCAGCAGAAACGGGGGGGACCCCTCGTTTGAGCAGTTCTTC | CASRNGGDPSFEQFF
15 | TRBJ1-1 | TRBD1 | . | TRBV9 | TGTGCCAGCAGCTTCGCCGGGACAGTGAACACTGAAGCTTTCTTT | CASSFAGTVNTEAFF
16 | TRBJ1-6 | . | . | TRBV15 | TGTGCCACCAGAGCAGGTGGAAGCTCCTATAATTCACCCCTCCACTTT | CATRAGGSSYNSPLHF
15 | TRBJ2-1 | . | few | TRBV6-5 | TGTGCCAGCAGGGGGAGATCTAGCCGGGAGCATGAGCAGTTCTTC | CASRGRSSREHEQFF
15 | TRBJ2-1 | TRBD2 | . | TRBV11-2 | TGTGCCAGCAGCTTAGTTCGGGGGGGCTACAATGAGCAGTTCTTC | CASSLVRGGYNEQFF
14 | TRBJ1-3 | . | . | TRBV11-1 | TGTGCCAGCAGCCCAGTAACCCTAGGTGACACCATATATTTT | CASSPVTLGDTIYF
15 | TRBJ2-7 | . | . | TRBV6-1 | TGTGCCAGCAGTCCGGGACAAGGCTTCTCCTACGAGCAGTACTTC | CASSPGQGFSYEQYF
14 | TRBJ2-1 | . | . | TRBV29-1 | TGCAGCGGGGGGGAAAGGACAGGCTACAATGAGCAGTTCTTC | CSGGERTGYNEQFF
15 | TRBJ2-7 | TRBD1 | . | TRBV7-2 | TGTGCCAGCAGCTTGGGACAGGGGGCTCCCTACGAGCAGTACTTC | CASSLGQGAPYEQYF
13 | TRBJ2-2 | . | . | TRBV7-3 | TGTGCCAGCAGCTCCAGGGTCACCGGGGAGCTGTTTTTT | CASSSRVTGELFF
17 | TRBJ2-1 | TRBD2 | few | TRBV27 | TGTGCCAGCAGTTTACCGATTACTAGCGGGAGGGCCAATGAGCAGTTCTTC | CASSLPITSGRANEQFF
15 | TRBJ2-3 | . | once | TRBV10-3 | TGTGCCATCAGTGAGTCTAGCCCCTCGGGAGATACGCAGTATTTT | CAISESSPSGDTQYF
11 | TRBJ1-4 | . | . | TRBV6-5 | TGCGCCACCTCGACTAATGAAAAACTGTTTTTT | CATSTNEKLFF
13 | TRBJ2-7 | . | . | TRBV28 | TGTGCCAGCAGTTTCAACGGGAACTACGAGCAGTACTTC | CASSFNGNYEQYF
17 | TRBJ2-5 | TRBD2 | . | TRBV2 | TGTGCCAGCAGTGATGGGACTAGCGGGAGACGACAAGAGACCCAGTACTTC | CASSDGTSGRRQETQYF
14 | TRBJ2-3 | . | . | TRBV10-3 | TGTGCCATCAGTGAAATAGGGGCAAGGGATACGCAGTATTTT | CAISEIGARDTQYF
15 | TRBJ1-1 | . | . | TRBV6-6 | TGTGCCAGCAGCCCAAGAGACAGAGCGGGCACTGAAGCTTTCTTT | CASSPRDRAGTEAFF